The 9 T cell receptor beta chains listed next were all sequenced from one sample in a study of blood T cell repertoires in COVID-19. Generated by immunoSEQ multiplex PCR, the TCRdb table keeps only in-frame clones and is missing some. Among about 86,000 clones listed, roughly 88% were seen once. Sequencing was performed on peripheral blood. The origin of the receptors is an elderly woman with active or convalescent COVID-19.

This chain joins TRBV11-3 and TRBJ2-3; TRBD2 aligns across 7 bases. Germline trimming cut 5 bases from V and 6 bases from J; bases unmatched to any gene: 17. Germline CDR1 and CDR2: SGHNT and YENEEA. The CDR3 contains 17 residues. The CDR3 nucleotides are TGTGCCAGCAGCGCCCGGGTCAATGATCCCGGGAGGGATACGCAGTATTTT. This codes for CASSARVNDPGRDTQYF. The full variable domain, in which reference TRBV11-3 and TRBJ2-3 provide the parts outside the CDR3, is EAGVVQSPRYKIIEKKQPVAFWCNPISGHNTLYWYLQNLGQGPELLIRYENEEAVDDSQLPKDRFSAERLKGVDSTLKIQPAELGDSAVYLCASSARVNDPGRDTQYFGPGTRLTVL.

V gene TRBV5-1 combines with J gene TRBJ1-1; 9 positions match TRBD1. V lost 5 bases and J lost 5; bases outside the gene matches: 4. Germline V lookup: CDR1 SGHRS, CDR2 YFSETQ. The CDR3 length is 13 residues. CDR3 region: CASSFDRGTEAFF. CDR3 DNA sequence: TGCGCCAGCAGTTTCGACAGGGGGACTGAAGCTTTCTTT.

In its sample, this clone was seen once. The V call is TRBV15, the J call TRBJ2-6, with 9 bases fitting TRBD2. Germline V CDR1 and CDR2: LNHNV, YYDKDF (reference sequence). The CDR3 spans 18 residues. V lost 7 bases, J lost 0 bases, and 10 bases stayed unmatched. CDR3 amino acids: CATTQLWREGSGANVLTF. The CDR3 DNA follows: TGTGCCACCACCCAGTTGTGGCGGGAGGGCTCTGGGGCCAACGTCCTGACTTTC.

V usage is TRBV19 and J usage is TRBJ1-6, with 7 bases identical to TRBD1. V dropped 4 bases and J dropped 7; count of bases not matched to a gene: 4. The germline V gene encodes CDR1 LNHDA and CDR2 SQIVND (reference sequence). CDR3 size: 14 residues. CDR3 nucleotides: TGTGCCAGTAGTACCGGGACAGCAAATTCACCCCTCCACTTT. This codes for CASSTGTANSPLHF.

The chain joins TRBV2 to TRBJ1-4, with D unclear. Germline V gene lookup returns CDR1 SNHLY and CDR2 FYNNEI. The CDR3 sequence is 15 residues long. The V end was cut by 0 bases, the J end by 3 bases, with 8 bases between. The CDR3 sequence is CASSEAPRANEKLFF. CDR3 nucleotide sequence: TGTGCCAGCAGTGAAGCGCCTCGGGCTAATGAAAAACTGTTTTTT.

The chain recombines TRBV28 with TRBJ1-4; 7 bases match TRBD1. The CDR3 runs to 14 residues. With 8 bases clipped from V and 5 bases from J, the junction kept 8 bases outside the gene matches. Germline V gene lookup returns CDR1 MDHEN and CDR2 SYDVKM. The CDR3 loop reads CASGEGALNEKLFF. CDR3 coding DNA: TGTGCCAGCGGTGAGGGGGCCCTAAATGAAAAACTGTTTTTT.

V is TRBV5-4 and J is TRBJ2-5, with 12 positions matching TRBD2. With V trimmed by 4 bases and J by 7 bases, 8 bases remained unmatched. Germline assignment: CDR1 SGHNT and CDR2 YYREEE (reference sequence). The CDR3 has 15 residues. CDR3 residues: CASSVLAGGPGTQYF. The DNA for the CDR3 is TGTGCCAGCAGCGTCCTAGCGGGAGGGCCGGGGACCCAGTACTTC.

The chain is built from TRBV19 and TRBJ2-2; TRBD2 matches 7 bases. Trimming took 6 bases from V and 4 from J; bases not matched to a gene: 11. CDR3 size: 16 residues. Germline CDR1 LNHDA, CDR2 SQIVND (reference sequence). The CDR3 loop reads CASSRTRPSGTGELFF. CDR3 bases: TGTGCCAGTAGCCGGACTAGGCCCTCCGGCACCGGGGAGCTGTTTTTT. The full variable domain, with the rest looked up from reference TRBV19 and TRBJ2-2, is DGGITQSPKYLFRKEGQNVTLSCEQNLNHDAMYWYRQDPGQGLRLIYYSQIVNDFQKGDIAEGYSVSREKKESFPLTVTSAQKNPTAFYLCASSRTRPSGTGELFFGEGSRLTVL.

The chain carries TRBV28 and TRBJ1-5; TRBD1 aligns across 8 bases. CDR1 and CDR2 (germline): MDHEN, SYDVKM. The junction had 6 bases not matched to a gene; V was cut back by 2 bases and J by 6 bases. This CDR3 region has 15 residues. CDR3 coding DNA: TGTGCCAGCAGTTTAAGGCAGGGGGCTGGTCAGCCCCAGCATTTT. This sequence encodes CASSLRQGAGQPQHF.